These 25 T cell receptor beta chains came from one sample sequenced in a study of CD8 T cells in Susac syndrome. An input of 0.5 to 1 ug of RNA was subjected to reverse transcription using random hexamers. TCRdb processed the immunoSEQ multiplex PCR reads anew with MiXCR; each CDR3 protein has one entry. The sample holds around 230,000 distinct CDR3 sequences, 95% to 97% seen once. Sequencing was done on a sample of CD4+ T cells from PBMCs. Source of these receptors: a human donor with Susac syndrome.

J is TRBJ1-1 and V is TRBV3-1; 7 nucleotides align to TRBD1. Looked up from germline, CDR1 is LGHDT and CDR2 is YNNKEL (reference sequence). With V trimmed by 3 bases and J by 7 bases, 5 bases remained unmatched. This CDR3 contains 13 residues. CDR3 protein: CASSHSGTVEAFF. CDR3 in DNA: TGTGCCAGCAGCCATTCCGGGACAGTTGAAGCTTTCTTT.

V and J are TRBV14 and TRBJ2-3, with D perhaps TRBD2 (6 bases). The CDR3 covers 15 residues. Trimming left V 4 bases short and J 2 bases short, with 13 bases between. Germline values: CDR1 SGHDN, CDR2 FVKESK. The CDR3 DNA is TGTGCCAGCAGCCCTAGGGCGGGAACCACAGATACGCAGTATTTT. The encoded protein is CASSPRAGTTDTQYF.

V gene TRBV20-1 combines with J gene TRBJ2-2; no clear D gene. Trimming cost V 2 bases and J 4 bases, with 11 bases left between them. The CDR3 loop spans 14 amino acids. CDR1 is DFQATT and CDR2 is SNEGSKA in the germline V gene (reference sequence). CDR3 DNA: TGCAGTGCTAGACCGTCCTTGGGCACCGGGGAGCTGTTTTTT. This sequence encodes CSARPSLGTGELFF.

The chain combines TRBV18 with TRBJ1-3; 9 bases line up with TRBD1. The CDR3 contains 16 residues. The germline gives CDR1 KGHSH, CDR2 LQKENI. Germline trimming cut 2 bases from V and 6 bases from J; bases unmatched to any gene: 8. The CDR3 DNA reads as TGTGCCAGCTCACCAGGGACAGGGATGGGAAAAAACACCATATATTTT. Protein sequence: CASSPGTGMGKNTIYF.

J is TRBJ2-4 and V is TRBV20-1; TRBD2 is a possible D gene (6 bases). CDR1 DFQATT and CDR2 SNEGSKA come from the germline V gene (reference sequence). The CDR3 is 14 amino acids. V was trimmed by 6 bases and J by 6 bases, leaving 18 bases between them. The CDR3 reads CSATGGKLRNIQYF. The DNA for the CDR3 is TGCAGTGCCACGGGCGGGAAGTTGAGAAACATTCAGTACTTC.

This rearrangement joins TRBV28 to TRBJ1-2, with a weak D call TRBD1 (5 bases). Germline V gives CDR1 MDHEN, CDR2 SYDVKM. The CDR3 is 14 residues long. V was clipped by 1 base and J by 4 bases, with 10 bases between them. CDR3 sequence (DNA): TGTGCCAGCAGTTTATTAGCGGGGGGCTATGGCTACACCTTC. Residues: CASSLLAGGYGYTF.

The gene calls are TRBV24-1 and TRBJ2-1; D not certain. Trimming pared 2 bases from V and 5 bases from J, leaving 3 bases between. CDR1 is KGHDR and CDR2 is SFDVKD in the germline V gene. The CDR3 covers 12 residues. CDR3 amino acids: CATSDWDNEQFF. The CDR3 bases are TGTGCCACCAGTGATTGGGACAATGAGCAGTTCTTC.

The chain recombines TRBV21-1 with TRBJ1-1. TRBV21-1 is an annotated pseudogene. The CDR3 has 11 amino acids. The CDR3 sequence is CVTNPSTEAFF. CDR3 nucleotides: TGTGTTACTAATCCTTCCACTGAAGCTTTCTTT.

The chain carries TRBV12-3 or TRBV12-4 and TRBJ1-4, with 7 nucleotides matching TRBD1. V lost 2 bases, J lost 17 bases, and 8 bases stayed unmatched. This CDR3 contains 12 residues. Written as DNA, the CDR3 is TGTGCCAGCAGTTTAACGTCTGGACAGGTTTTTTTT. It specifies CASSLTSGQVFF.

The DNA for the CDR3 is TGTGCCAGCAGCCACCAGGGGCTTTTTCACACCGGGGAGCTGTTTTTT. It specifies CASSHQGLFHTGELFF. This chain uses TRBV14 with TRBJ2-2, with a possible D match to TRBD1 (6 bases). The CDR3 has 16 amino acids. The germline V gene encodes CDR1 SGHDN and CDR2 FVKESK. V shed 3 bases and J shed 3 bases, with 14 bases lying between them.

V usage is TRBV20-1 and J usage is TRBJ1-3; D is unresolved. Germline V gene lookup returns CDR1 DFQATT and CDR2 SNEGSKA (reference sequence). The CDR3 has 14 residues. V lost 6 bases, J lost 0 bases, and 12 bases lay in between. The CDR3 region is CSALPDNSGNTIYF. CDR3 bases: TGCAGTGCCCTCCCAGACAACTCTGGAAACACCATATATTTT.

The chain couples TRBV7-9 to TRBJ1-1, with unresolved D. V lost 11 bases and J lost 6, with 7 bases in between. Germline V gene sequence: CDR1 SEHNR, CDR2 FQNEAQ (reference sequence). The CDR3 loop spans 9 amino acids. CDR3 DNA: TGTGCCGGGGTCCCTGAAGCTTTCTTT. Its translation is CAGVPEAFF.

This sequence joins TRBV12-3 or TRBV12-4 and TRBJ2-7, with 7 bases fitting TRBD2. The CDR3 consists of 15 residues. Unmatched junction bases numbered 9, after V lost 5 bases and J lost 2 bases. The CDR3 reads CASSPRRGLTYEQYF. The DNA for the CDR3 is TGTGCCAGCAGTCCGCGGCGGGGGTTGACCTACGAGCAGTACTTC.

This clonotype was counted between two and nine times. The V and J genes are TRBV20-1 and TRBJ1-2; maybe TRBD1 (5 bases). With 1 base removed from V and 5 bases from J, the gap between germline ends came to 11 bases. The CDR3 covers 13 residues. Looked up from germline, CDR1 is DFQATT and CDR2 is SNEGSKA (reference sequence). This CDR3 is CSARAGAGYGYTF. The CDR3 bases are TGCAGTGCTAGAGCCGGCGCAGGGTATGGCTACACCTTC.

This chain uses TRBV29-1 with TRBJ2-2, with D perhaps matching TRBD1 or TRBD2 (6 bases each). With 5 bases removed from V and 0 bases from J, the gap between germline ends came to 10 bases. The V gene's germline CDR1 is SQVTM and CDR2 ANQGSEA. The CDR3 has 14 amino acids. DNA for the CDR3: TGCAGCGTTACAGGGAGGTCGAACACCGGGGAGCTGTTTTTT. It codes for CSVTGRSNTGELFF.

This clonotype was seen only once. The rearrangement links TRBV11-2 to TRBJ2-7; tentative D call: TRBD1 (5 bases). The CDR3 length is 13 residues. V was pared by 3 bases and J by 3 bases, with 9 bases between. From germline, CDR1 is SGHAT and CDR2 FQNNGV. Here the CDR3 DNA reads TGTGCCAGCAGCTTGACAGTTTACTACGAGCAGTACTTC. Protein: CASSLTVYYEQYF.

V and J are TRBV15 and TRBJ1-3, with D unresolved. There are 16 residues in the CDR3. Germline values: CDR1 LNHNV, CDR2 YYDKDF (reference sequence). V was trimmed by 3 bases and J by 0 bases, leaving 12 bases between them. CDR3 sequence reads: CATSREHWDSGNTIYF. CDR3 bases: TGTGCCACCAGCAGGGAACACTGGGACTCTGGAAACACCATATATTTT.

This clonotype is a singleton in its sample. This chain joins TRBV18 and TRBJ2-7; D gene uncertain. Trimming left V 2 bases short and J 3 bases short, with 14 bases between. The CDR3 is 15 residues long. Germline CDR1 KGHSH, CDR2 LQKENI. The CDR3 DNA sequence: TGTGCCAGCTCACCAGGGCTGCGTTCGGGCTACGAGCAGTACTTC. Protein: CASSPGLRSGYEQYF.

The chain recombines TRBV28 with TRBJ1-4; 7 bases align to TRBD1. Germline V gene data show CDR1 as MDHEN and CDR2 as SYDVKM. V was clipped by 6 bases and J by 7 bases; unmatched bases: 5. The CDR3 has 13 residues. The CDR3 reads CASREGASEKLFF. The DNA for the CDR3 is TGTGCCAGCAGAGAGGGGGCGAGTGAAAAACTGTTTTTT.

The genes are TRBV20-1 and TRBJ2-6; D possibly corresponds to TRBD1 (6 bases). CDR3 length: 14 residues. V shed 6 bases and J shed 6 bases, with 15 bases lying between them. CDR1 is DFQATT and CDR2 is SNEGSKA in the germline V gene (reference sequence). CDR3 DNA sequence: TGCAGTGCCCAAGGGTCAGGGGAGGCCAACGTCCTGACTTTC. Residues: CSAQGSGEANVLTF.

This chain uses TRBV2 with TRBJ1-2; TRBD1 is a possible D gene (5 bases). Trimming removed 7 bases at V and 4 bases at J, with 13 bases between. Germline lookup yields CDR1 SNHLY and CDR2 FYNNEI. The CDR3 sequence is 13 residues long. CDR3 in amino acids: CASKRTWGYGYTF. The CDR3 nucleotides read TGTGCCAGCAAACGGACATGGGGCTATGGCTACACCTTC.

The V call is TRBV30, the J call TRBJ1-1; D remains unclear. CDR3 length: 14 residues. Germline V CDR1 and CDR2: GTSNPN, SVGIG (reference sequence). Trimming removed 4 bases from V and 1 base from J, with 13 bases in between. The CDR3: CAWTHLTPNTEAFF. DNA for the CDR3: TGTGCCTGGACCCACCTGACGCCGAACACTGAAGCTTTCTTT.

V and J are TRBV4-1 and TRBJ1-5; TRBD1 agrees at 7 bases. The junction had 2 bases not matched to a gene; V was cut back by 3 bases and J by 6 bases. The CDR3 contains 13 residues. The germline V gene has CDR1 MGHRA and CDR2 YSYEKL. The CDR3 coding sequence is TGCGCCAGCAGCCAGAACAGGGGTCAGCCCCAGCATTTT. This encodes CASSQNRGQPQHF.

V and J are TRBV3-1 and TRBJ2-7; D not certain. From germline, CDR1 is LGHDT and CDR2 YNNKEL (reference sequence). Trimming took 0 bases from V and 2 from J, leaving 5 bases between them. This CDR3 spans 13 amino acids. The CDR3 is CASSQEGTYEQYF. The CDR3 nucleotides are TGTGCCAGCAGCCAAGAAGGGACCTACGAGCAGTACTTC.

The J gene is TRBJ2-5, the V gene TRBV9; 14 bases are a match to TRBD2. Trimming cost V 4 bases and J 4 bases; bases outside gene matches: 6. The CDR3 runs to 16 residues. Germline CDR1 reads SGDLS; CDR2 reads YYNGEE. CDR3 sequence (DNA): TGTGCCAGCAGCCCACAGGGACTAGCGGGAGCAGAGACCCAGTACTTC. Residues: CASSPQGLAGAETQYF.